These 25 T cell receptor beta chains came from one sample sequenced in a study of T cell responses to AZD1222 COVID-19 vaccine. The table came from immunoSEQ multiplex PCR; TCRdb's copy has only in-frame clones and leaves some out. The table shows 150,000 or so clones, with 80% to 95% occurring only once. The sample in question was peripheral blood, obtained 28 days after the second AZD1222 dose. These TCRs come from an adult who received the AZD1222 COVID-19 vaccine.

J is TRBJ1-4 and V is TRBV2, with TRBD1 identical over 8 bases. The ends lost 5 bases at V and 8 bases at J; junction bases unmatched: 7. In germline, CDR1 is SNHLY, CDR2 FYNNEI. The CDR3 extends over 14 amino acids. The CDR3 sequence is CASSRQGWEEKLFF. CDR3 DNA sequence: TGTGCCAGCAGTAGACAGGGGTGGGAGGAAAAACTGTTTTTT.

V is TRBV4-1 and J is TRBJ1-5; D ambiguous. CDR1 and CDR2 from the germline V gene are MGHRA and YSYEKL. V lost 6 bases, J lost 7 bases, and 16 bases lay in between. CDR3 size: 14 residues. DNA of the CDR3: TGCGCCAGCAGTGGCTTGGCAGGTCGGCAGCCCCAGCATTTT. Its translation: CASSGLAGRQPQHF.

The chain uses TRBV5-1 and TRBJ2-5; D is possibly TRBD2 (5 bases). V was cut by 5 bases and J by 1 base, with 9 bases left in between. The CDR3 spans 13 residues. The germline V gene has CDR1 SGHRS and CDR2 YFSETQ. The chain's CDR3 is CASRVDFQETQYF. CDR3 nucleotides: TGCGCCAGCAGGGTGGACTTCCAAGAGACCCAGTACTTC.

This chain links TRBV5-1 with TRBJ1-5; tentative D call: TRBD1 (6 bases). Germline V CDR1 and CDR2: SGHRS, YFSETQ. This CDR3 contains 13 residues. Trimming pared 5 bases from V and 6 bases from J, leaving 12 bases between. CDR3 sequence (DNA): TGCGCCAGCAGACAGGGCTCTCGTCAGCCCCAGCATTTT. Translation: CASRQGSRQPQHF.

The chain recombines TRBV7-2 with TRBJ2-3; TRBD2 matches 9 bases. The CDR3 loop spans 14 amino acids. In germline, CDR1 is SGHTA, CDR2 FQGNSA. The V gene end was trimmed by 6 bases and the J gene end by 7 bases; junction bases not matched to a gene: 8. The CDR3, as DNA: TGTGCCAGCAGGTTGACTAGCGGTATAAATACGCAGTATTTT. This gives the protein CASRLTSGINTQYF.

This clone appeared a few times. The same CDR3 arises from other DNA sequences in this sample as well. In nucleotides, the CDR3 is TGCGCCAGCAGCCGGGACGCCACAGATACGCAGTATTTT. This encodes CASSRDATDTQYF. The chain couples TRBV4-3 to TRBJ2-3, with D possibly being TRBD1 or TRBD2 (5 bases each). Trimming removed 4 bases from V and 2 bases from J, with 7 bases in between. CDR1 and CDR2 from the germline V gene are LGHNA and YSLEER. CDR3 length equals 13 residues.

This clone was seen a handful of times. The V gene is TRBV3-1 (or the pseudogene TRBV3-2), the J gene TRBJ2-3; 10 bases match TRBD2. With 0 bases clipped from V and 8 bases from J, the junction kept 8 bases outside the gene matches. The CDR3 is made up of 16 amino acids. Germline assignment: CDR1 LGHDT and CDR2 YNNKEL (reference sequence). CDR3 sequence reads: CASSQEGAGGLGTQYF. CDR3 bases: TGTGCCAGCAGCCAAGAAGGAGCGGGAGGGCTGGGTACGCAGTATTTT.

The CDR3: CASSYSGGPLHF. CDR3 DNA: TGTGCCAGCAGCTATTCAGGGGGCCCCCTCCACTTT. This chain connects TRBV11-2 to TRBJ1-6; 8 nucleotides align to TRBD1. The J segment lost 13 bases and the V segment lost 4 bases, leaving 3 bases of the junction unmatched. Germline CDR1 is SGHAT and CDR2 is FQNNGV. The CDR3 runs 12 residues.

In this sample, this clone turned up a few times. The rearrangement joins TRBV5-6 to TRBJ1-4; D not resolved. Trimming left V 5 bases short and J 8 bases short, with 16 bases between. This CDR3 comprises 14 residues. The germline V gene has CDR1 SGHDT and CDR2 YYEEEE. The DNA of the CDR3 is TGTGCCAGCAGGCTTCGGGTAGGGTACGAAAAACTGTTTTTT. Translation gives CASRLRVGYEKLFF. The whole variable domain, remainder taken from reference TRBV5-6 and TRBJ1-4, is DAGVTQSPTHLIKTRGQQVTLRCSPKSGHDTVSWYQQALGQGPQFIFQYYEEEERQRGNFPDRFSGHQFPNYSSELNVNALLLGDSALYLCASRLRVGYEKLFFGSGTQLSVL.

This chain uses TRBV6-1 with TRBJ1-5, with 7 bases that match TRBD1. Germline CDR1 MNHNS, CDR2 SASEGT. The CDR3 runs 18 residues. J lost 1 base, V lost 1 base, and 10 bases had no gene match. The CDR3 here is CASSEGGPTGWSNQPQHF. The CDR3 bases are TGTGCCAGCAGTGAAGGGGGACCGACAGGGTGGAGCAATCAGCCCCAGCATTTT.

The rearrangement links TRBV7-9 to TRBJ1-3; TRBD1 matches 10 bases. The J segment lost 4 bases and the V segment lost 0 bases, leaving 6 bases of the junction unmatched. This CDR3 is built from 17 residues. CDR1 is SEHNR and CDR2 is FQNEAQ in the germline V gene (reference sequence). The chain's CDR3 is CASSLAWGQGHGNTIYF. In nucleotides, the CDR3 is TGTGCCAGCAGCTTAGCGTGGGGACAGGGGCACGGAAACACCATATATTTT.

The CDR3 DNA sequence: TGTGCCAGCAGCCAACAACAGGGGACGACCGGGGAGCTGTTTTTT. Translated, it gives CASSQQQGTTGELFF. V gene TRBV4-2 combines with J gene TRBJ2-2, with TRBD1 identical over 7 bases. Per germline, CDR1 LGHNA and CDR2 YNFKEQ. This CDR3 contains 15 residues. After removal of 2 bases from V and 5 bases from J, the junction contained 5 bases not matched to a gene.

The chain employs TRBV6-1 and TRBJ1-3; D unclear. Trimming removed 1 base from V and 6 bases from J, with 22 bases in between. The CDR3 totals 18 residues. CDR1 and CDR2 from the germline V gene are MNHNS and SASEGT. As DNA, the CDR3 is TGTGCCAGCAGTGAAGATCCGGGCGGGTGGGTTGTGCAAAACACCATATATTTT. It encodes CASSEDPGGWVVQNTIYF.

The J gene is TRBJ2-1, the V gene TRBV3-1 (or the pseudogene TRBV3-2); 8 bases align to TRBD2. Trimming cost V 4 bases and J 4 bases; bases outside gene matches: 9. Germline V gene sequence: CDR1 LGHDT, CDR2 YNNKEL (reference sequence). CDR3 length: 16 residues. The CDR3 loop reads CASSLNSGTSYNEQFF. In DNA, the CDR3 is TGTGCCAGCAGCCTTAATTCCGGGACTAGTTACAATGAGCAGTTCTTC.

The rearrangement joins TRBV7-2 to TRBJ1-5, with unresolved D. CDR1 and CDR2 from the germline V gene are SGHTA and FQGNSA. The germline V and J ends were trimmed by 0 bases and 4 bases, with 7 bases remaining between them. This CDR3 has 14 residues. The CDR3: CASSLAGQNQPQHF. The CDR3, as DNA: TGTGCCAGCAGCTTAGCAGGGCAAAATCAGCCCCAGCATTTT.

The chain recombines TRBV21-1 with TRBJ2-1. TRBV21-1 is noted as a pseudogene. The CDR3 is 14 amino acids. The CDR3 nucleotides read TGTGCCAGCAGCAAAGAGGCCCATTACAATGAGCAGTTCTTC. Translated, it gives CASSKEAHYNEQFF.

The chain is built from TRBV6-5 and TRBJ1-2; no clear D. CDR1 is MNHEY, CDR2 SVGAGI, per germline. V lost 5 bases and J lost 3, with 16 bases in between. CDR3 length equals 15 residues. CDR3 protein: CASSQPVGVYYGYTF. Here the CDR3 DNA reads TGTGCCAGCAGTCAACCGGTTGGGGTATACTATGGCTACACCTTC.

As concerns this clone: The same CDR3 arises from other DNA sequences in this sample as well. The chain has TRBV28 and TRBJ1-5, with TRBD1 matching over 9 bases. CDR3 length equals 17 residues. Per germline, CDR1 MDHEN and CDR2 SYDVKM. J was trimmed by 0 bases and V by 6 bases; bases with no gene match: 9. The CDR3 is CASSSGTGRYSNQPQHF. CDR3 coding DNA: TGTGCCAGCAGCTCCGGGACAGGGCGGTATAGCAATCAGCCCCAGCATTTT.

CDR3 bases: TGTGCCAGCAGTTTGGTACAGCGTGAAGCTTTCTTT. It yields the protein CASSLVQREAFF. V gene TRBV28 combines with J gene TRBJ1-1; D is ambiguous. V lost 3 bases and J 7 bases, leaving 9 bases between the germline ends. The germline gives CDR1 MDHEN, CDR2 SYDVKM. The CDR3 is made up of 12 amino acids. The complete variable domain, with remaining parts taken from reference TRBV28 and TRBJ1-1, reads DVKVTQSSRYLVKRTGEKVFLECVQDMDHENMFWYRQDPGLGLRLIYFSYDVKMKEKGDIPEGYSVSREKKERFSLILESASTNQTSMYLCASSLVQREAFFGQGTRLTVV.

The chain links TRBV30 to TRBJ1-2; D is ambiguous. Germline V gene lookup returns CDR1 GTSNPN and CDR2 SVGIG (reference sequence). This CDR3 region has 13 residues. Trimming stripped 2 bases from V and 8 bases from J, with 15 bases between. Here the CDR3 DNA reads TGTGCCTGGAGTTCTACCCATCACGGGGGCTACACCTTC. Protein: CAWSSTHHGGYTF.

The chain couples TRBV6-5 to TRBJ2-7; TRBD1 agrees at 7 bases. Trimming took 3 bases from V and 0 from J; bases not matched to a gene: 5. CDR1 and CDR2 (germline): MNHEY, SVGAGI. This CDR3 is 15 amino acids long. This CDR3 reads CASSYLTGTSYEQYF. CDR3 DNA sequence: TGTGCCAGCAGTTATTTGACAGGGACCTCCTACGAGCAGTACTTC.

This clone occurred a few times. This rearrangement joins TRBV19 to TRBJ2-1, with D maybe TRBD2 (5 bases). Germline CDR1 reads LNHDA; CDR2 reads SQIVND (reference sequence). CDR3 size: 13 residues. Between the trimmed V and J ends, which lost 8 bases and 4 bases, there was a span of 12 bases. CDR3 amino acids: CASSAREYNEQFF. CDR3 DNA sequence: TGTGCCAGTTCTGCTCGGGAATACAATGAGCAGTTCTTC.

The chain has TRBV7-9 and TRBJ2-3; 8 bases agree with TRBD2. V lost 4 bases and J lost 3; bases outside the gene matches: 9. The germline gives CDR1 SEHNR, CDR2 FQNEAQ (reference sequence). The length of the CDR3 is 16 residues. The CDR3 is CASSSGPGLDTDTQYF. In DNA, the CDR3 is TGTGCCAGCAGCTCTGGGCCGGGACTAGATACAGATACGCAGTATTTT.

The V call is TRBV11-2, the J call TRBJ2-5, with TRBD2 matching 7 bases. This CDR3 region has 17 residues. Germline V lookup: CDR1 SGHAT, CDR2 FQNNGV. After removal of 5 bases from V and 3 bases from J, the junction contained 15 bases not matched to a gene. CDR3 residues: CASSRTGGGYFEETQYF. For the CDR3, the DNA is TGTGCCAGCAGCCGCACTGGGGGGGGGTATTTTGAAGAGACCCAGTACTTC.

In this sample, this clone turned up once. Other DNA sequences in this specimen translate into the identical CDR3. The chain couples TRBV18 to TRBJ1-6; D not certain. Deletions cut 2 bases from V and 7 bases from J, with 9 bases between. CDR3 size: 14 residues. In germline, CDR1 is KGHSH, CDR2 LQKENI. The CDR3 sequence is CASSPGDGNSPLHF. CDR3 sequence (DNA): TGTGCCAGCTCACCAGGAGACGGGAATTCACCCCTCCACTTT.